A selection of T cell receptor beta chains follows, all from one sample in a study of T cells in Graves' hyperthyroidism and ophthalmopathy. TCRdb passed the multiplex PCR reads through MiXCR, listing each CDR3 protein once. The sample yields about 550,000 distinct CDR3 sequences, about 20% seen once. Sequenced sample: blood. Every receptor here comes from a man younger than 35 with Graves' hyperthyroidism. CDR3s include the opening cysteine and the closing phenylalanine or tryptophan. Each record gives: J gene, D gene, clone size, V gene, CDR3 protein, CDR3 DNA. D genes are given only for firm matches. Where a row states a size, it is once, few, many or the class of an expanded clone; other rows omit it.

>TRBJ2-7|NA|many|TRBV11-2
CASSSRTVQKQYF
TGTGCCAGCAGCTCGCGGACCGTTCAGAAGCAGTACTTC
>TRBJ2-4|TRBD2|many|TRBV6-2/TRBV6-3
CASSAGGLADLAKNIQYF
TGTGCCAGCAGTGCCGGGGGACTAGCGGACCTAGCCAAAAACATTCAGTACTTC
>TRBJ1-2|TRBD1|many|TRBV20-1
CSVAGTEVIGYGYTF
TGCAGTGTCGCGGGGACAGAAGTTATTGGCTATGGCTACACCTTC
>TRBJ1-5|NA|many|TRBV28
CASSSALAQHF
TGTGCCAGCAGTTCAGCGCTAGCCCAGCATTTT
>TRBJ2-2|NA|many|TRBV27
CASSLRAGDNTGELFF
TGTGCCAGCAGTTTGAGGGCAGGAGACAACACCGGGGAGCTGTTTTTT
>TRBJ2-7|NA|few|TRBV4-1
CASSQESRRSTYEQYF
TGCGCCAGCAGCCAAGAGAGTAGACGGTCGACCTACGAGCAGTACTTC
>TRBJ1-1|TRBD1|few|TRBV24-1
CATSDPGTGDFTEAFF
TGTGCCACCAGTGACCCTGGGACAGGGGATTTTACTGAAGCTTTCTTT
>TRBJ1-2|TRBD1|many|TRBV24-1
CATSDRTGGWGYTF
TGTGCCACCAGTGACCGGACAGGGGGCTGGGGCTACACCTTC
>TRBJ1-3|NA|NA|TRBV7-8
CASSPREQGIGNTIYF
TGTGCCAGCAGCCCCCGGGAGCAGGGGATTGGAAACACCATATATTTT
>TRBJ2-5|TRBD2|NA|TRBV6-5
CASSYSRWGGETQYF
TGCGCCAGCAGTTACTCGAGATGGGGGGGAGAGACCCAGTACTTC
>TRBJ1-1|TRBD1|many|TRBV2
CASSEAEGATEAFF
TGTGCCAGCAGTGAAGCTGAGGGGGCCACTGAAGCTTTCTTT
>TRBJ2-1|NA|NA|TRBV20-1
CSAGREYNEQFF
TGCAGTGCTGGACGGGAATACAATGAGCAGTTCTTC
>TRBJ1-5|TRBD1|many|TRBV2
CASLDRGGQPQHF
TGTGCCAGCCTGGACAGGGGAGGTCAGCCCCAGCATTTT
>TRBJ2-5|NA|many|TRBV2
CASSDQQIGTQYF
TGTGCCAGCAGTGACCAGCAGATCGGGACCCAGTACTTC
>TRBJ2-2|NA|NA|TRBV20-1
CSARQGQNTGELFF
TGCAGTGCGCGGCAGGGACAGAACACCGGGGAGCTGTTTTTT
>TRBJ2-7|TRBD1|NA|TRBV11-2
CASSLGRQGYEQYF
TGTGCCAGCAGCTTAGGCAGACAGGGTTACGAGCAGTACTTC
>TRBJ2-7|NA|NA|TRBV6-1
CASRALTGLNSYEQYF
TGTGCCAGCAGAGCCCTTACGGGGTTAAACTCCTACGAGCAGTACTTC
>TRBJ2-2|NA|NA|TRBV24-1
CATSDQRQRTGELFF
TGTGCCACCAGTGACCAACGACAACGCACCGGGGAGCTGTTTTTT
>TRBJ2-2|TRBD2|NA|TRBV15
CATSRETVRGLAGVGNTGELFF
TGTGCCACCAGCAGAGAAACAGTCAGGGGACTAGCGGGAGTGGGGAACACCGGGGAGCTGTTTTTT
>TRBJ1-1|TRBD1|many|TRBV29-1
CSTSRTGGTEAFF
TGCAGCACGTCCCGGACAGGGGGCACTGAAGCTTTCTTT
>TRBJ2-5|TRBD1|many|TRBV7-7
CASSQTGLVTQYF
TGTGCCAGCAGCCAGACAGGGTTGGTGACCCAGTACTTC
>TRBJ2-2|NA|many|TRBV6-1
CASSEPGLKAGELFF
TGTGCCAGCAGTGAACCGGGCCTAAAGGCCGGGGAGCTGTTTTTT
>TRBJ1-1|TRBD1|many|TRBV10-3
CAIQGAGDTEAFF
TGTGCCATCCAGGGGGCAGGGGACACTGAAGCTTTCTTT
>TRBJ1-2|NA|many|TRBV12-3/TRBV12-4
CASSLGGSPLGYTF
TGTGCCAGCAGTTTGGGCGGATCCCCACTGGGCTACACCTTC
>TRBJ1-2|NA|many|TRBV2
CASGGGNYGYTF
TGTGCCAGCGGGGGTGGGAACTATGGCTACACCTTC
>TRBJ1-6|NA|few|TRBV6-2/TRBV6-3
CASSRRSHNKSSYNSPLHF
TGTGCCAGCAGCCGCAGGAGCCATAACAAGAGCTCCTATAATTCACCCCTCCACTTT
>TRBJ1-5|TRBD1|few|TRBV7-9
CASSFGTVDQPQHF
TGTGCCAGCAGCTTTGGGACAGTCGATCAGCCCCAGCATTTT
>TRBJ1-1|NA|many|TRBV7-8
CASSSIGQVDAFF
TGTGCCAGCAGCTCTATAGGGCAGGTTGACGCTTTCTTT
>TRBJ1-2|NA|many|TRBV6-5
CASSRQILYGYTF
TGTGCCAGCAGCAGACAGATACTCTATGGCTACACCTTC
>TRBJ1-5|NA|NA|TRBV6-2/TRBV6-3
CASSSMGSRGNQPQHF
TGTGCCAGCAGTTCGATGGGCAGTAGGGGCAATCAGCCCCAGCATTTT
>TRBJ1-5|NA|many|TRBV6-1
CASSEEGLSNQPQHF
TGTGCCAGCAGTGAAGAGGGCCTAAGCAATCAGCCCCAGCATTTT
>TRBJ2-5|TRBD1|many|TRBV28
CASSFTPGQGLETQYF
TGTGCCAGCAGCTTTACCCCGGGACAGGGACTGGAGACCCAGTACTTC
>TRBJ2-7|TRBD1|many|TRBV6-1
CASSALDRGNYEQYF
TGTGCCAGCAGTGCTTTGGACAGGGGAAATTACGAGCAGTACTTC
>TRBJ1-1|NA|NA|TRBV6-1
CASRNRVRRTEAFF
TGTGCCAGCAGGAACAGGGTAAGGAGAACTGAAGCTTTCTTT
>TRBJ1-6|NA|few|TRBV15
CATSSELYNSPLHF
TGTGCCACCAGTAGTGAACTCTATAATTCACCCCTCCACTTT
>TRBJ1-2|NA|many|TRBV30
CAWRHNLDYGYTF
TGTGCCTGGAGGCATAACCTTGACTATGGCTACACCTTC
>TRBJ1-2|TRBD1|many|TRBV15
CATSRGGQGVYGYTF
TGTGCCACCAGCAGAGGAGGACAGGGGGTCTATGGCTACACCTTC
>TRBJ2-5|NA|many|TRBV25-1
CASSAQRTQYF
TGTGCCAGCAGTGCTCAACGGACCCAGTACTTC
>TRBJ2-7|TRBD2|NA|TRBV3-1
CASSQLPGSGKQYF
TGTGCCAGCAGCCAACTGCCGGGGAGCGGGAAGCAGTACTTC
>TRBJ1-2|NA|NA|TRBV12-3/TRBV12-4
CASRGLSGGYTF
TGTGCCAGCCGGGGATTATCAGGCGGCTACACCTTC
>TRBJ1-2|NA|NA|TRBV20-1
CSAPASYYGYTF
TGCAGCGCCCCAGCCAGCTACTATGGCTACACCTTC
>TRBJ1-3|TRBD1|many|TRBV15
CATSTNRGGNTIYF
TGTGCCACCAGCACCAACAGGGGTGGAAACACCATATATTTT
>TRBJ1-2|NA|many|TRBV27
CASSFDGDYGYTF
TGTGCCAGCAGTTTTGATGGGGACTATGGCTACACCTTC